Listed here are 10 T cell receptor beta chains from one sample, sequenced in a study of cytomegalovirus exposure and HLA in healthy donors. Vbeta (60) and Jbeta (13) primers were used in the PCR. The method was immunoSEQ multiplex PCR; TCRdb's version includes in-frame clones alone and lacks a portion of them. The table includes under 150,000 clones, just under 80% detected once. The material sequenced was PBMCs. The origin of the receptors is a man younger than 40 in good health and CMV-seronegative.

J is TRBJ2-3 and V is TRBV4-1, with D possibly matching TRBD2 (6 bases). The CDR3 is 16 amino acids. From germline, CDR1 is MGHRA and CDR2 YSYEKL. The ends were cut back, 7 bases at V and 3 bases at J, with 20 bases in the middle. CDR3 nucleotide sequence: TGCGCCAGCAAAGGAGGGGACCGGATCAGTACAGATACGCAGTATTTT. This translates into CASKGGDRISTDTQYF.

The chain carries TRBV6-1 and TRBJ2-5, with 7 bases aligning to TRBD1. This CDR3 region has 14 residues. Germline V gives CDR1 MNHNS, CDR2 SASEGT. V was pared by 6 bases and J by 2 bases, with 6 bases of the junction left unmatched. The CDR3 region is CASRRSRGQETQYF. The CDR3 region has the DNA TGTGCCAGCAGGAGGAGCAGGGGGCAAGAGACCCAGTACTTC.

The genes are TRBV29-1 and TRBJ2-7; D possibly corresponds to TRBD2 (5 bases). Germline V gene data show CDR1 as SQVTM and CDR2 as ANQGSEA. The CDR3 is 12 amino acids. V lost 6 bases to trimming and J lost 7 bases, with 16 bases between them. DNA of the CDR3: TGCAGCGTATCAACGACTACGCGTGAGCAGTACTTC. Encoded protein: CSVSTTTREQYF.

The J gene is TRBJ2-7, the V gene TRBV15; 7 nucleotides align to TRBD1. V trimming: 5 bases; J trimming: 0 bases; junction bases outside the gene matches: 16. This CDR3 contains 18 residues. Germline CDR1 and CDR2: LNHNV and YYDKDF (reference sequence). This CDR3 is CATSPGAWDRSISYEQYF. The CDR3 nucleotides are TGTGCCACCAGCCCCGGGGCCTGGGACAGAAGTATCTCCTACGAGCAGTACTTC.

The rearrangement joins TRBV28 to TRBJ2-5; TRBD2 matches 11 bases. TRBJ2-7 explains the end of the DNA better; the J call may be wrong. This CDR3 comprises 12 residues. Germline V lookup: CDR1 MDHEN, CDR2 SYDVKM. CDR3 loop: CASVTSGSEQYF. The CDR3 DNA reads TGTGCCAGTGTAACTAGCGGGAGCGAGCAGTACTTC.

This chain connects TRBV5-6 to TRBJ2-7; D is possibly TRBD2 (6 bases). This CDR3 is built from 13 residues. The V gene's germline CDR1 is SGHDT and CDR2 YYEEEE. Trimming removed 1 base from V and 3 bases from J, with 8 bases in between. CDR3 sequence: CASSLRRGYEQYF. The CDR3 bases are TGTGCCAGCAGCTTGCGGAGGGGCTACGAGCAGTACTTC. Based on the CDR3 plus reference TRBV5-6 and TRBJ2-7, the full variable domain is DAGVTQSPTHLIKTRGQQVTLRCSPKSGHDTVSWYQQALGQGPQFIFQYYEEEERQRGNFPDRFSGHQFPNYSSELNVNALLLGDSALYLCASSLRRGYEQYFGPGTRLTVT.

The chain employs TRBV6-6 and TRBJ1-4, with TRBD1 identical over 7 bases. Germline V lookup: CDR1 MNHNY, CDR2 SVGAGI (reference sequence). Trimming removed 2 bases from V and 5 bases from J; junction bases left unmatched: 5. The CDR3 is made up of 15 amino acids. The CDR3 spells CASSYLGTENEKLFF. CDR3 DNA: TGTGCCAGCAGTTACCTTGGGACAGAGAATGAAAAACTGTTTTTT.

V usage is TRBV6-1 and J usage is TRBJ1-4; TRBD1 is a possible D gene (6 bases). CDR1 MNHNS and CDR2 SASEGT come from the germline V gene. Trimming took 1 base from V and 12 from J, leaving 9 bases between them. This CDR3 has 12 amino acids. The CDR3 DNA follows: TGTGCCAGCAGTGAAGGCTGGACAGAACTGTTTTTT. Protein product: CASSEGWTELFF.

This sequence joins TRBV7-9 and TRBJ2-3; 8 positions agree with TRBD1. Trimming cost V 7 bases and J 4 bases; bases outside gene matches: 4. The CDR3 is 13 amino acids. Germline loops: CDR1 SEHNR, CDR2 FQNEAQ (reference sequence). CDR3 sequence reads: CASNGQGPDTQYF. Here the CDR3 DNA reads TGTGCCAGCAACGGACAGGGTCCAGATACGCAGTATTTT.

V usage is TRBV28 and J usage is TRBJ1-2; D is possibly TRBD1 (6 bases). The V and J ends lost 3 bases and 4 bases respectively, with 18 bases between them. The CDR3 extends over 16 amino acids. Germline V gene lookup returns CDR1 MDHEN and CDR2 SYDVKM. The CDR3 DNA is TGTGCCAGCAGTTTGCCCCCTGACAGGAGTCTCTATGGCTACACCTTC. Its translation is CASSLPPDRSLYGYTF.